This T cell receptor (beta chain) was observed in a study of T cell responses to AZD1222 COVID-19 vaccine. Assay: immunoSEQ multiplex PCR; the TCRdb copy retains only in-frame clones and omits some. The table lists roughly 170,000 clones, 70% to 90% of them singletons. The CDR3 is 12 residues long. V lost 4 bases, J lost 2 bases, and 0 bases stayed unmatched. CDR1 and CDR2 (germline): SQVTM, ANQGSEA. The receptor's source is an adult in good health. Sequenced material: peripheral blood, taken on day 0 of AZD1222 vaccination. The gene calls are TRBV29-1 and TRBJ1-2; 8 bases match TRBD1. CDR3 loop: CSVGDRNYGYTF. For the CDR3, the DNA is TGCAGCGTTGGGGACAGGAACTATGGCTACACCTTC.